Listed here are 28 T cell receptor beta chains from one sample, sequenced in a study of patients and donors after allogeneic stem cell transplantation. MiXCR, run by TCRdb on the RT-PCR reads, gives a single entry per CDR3 protein. The table records about 960,000 distinct CDR3 sequences, roughly 18% of them present only once. Input material: blood, either unsorted or a sorted T cell fraction (not recorded which). The receptor set was obtained from a human donor who was either an allogeneic HSCT recipient or a stem cell or donor lymphocyte infusion donor (not recorded which). It is not recorded whose cells these are; they may come from a transplant donor.

The chain couples TRBV20-1 to TRBJ2-1, with TRBD2 matching 9 bases. After removal of 7 bases from V and 5 bases from J, the junction contained 6 bases not matched to a gene. The CDR3 totals 13 residues. Germline V gene sequence: CDR1 DFQATT, CDR2 SNEGSKA (reference sequence). The CDR3 bases are TGCAGTGGTATCCTAGCGGGACACAATGAGCAGTTCTTC. Encoded protein: CSGILAGHNEQFF.

This clonotype showed up just a few times. The gene calls are TRBV5-1 and TRBJ2-5, with 8 bases that match TRBD1. Trimming removed 4 bases from V and 2 bases from J; junction bases left unmatched: 10. This CDR3 spans 16 amino acids. Per the germline V gene, CDR1 is SGHRS and CDR2 is YFSETQ. In nucleotides, the CDR3 is TGCGCCAGCAGCCGGAAAACAGGGGGGAGGCAAGAGACCCAGTACTTC. Protein sequence: CASSRKTGGRQETQYF.

The sample holds many counts of this clonotype. The chain links TRBV10-3 to TRBJ2-2, with 7 bases lining up with TRBD2. The junction had 11 bases not matched to a gene; V was cut back by 4 bases and J by 0 bases. The CDR3 has 18 residues. Germline CDR1 and CDR2: ENHRY and SYGVKD. The chain's CDR3 is CAISGRMGGASNTGELFF. CDR3 DNA sequence: TGTGCCATCAGTGGGCGAATGGGAGGGGCGTCGAACACCGGGGAGCTGTTTTTT.

This clonotype was seen a few times. This sequence joins TRBV6-5 and TRBJ2-2; a possible D gene is TRBD2 (6 bases). There are 14 residues in the CDR3. Germline-derived CDR1 and CDR2 are MNHEY and SVGAGI. Trimming took off 4 bases at V and 6 bases at J, with 12 bases between the two ends. In DNA, the CDR3 is TGTGCCAGCAGTTTTGGGACTCTATCCGGGGAGCTGTTTTTT. Translating it yields CASSFGTLSGELFF.

A few counts support this clonotype. The chain is built from TRBV4-3 and TRBJ1-5, with a tentative D call TRBD1 (5 bases). Germline lookup yields CDR1 LGHNA and CDR2 YSLEER. The length of the CDR3 is 18 residues. V dropped 0 bases and J dropped 1 base, with 16 bases sitting between them. The CDR3 nucleotides are TGCGCCAGCAGCCAAGATCTGCTCGAGGGGCTAAGCAATCAGCCCCAGCATTTT. Its translation: CASSQDLLEGLSNQPQHF.

The genes are TRBV4-1 and TRBJ2-7, with no clear D. Germline V gene sequence: CDR1 MGHRA, CDR2 YSYEKL. Trimming pared 0 bases from V and 6 bases from J, leaving 15 bases between. This CDR3 has 15 amino acids. The CDR3 loop reads CASSQEFVASSEQYF. The CDR3 bases are TGCGCCAGCAGCCAAGAATTCGTCGCCAGCTCCGAGCAGTACTTC.

The chain couples TRBV20-1 to TRBJ2-7; possible D gene TRBD1, 6 bases. Germline V lookup: CDR1 DFQATT, CDR2 SNEGSKA (reference sequence). Trimming took off 7 bases at V and 0 bases at J, with 10 bases between the two ends. The CDR3 has 12 residues. The CDR3 loop reads CSGRGSSYEQYF. The CDR3, as DNA: TGCAGTGGCAGGGGTAGCTCCTACGAGCAGTACTTC.

This clonotype occurred a few times. This rearrangement joins TRBV5-1 to TRBJ2-1; D could derive from TRBD1 or TRBD2 (6 bases each). Germline values: CDR1 SGHRS, CDR2 YFSETQ. The V gene lost 4 bases and the J gene lost 8 bases, with 25 bases spanning the gap. This CDR3 has 17 residues. In DNA, the CDR3 is TGCGCCAGCAGCGCGGGACTGCTGGGGGCCGATTCATATGAGCAGTTCTTC. This sequence encodes CASSAGLLGADSYEQFF.

The chain recombines TRBV9 with TRBJ2-6; weak D call: TRBD2 (6 bases). Trimming shortened V by 1 base and J by 4 bases, and 15 bases separated the two germline ends. Germline V gives CDR1 SGDLS, CDR2 YYNGEE. This CDR3 comprises 17 residues. The CDR3 spells CASSVIVGGPGANVLTF. In DNA form, the CDR3 reads TGTGCCAGCAGCGTAATAGTAGGAGGGCCCGGGGCCAACGTCCTGACTTTC.

The chain is built from TRBV7-3 and TRBJ2-7; the D gene is possibly TRBD1 (6 bases). Trimming shortened V by 3 bases and J by 3 bases, and 12 bases separated the two germline ends. The CDR3 totals 14 residues. Germline V gives CDR1 SGHTA, CDR2 FQGTGA. The CDR3 DNA reads as TGTGCCAGCAGCTTGACAGGAGATCTCTACGAGCAGTACTTC. Translation: CASSLTGDLYEQYF.

This clonotype turned up a few times. The CDR3 carries no conserved terminal phenylalanine or tryptophan, so it likely arises from a read error. Because the CDR3's place on the DNA is in doubt, the DNA is left out and the CDR3 is given as listed by TCRdb. The chain links TRBV7-9 to TRBJ2-7; the table's D call, TRBD2, has no DNA check behind it. A total of 11 residues make up the CDR3, ends included. Germline lookup yields CDR1 SEHNR and CDR2 FQNEAQ (reference sequence). This chain's CDR3 is CASSLEGVWIG.

In this sample, this clonotype turned up a few times. V usage is TRBV24-1 and J usage is TRBJ2-1; a weak D match, TRBD2 (6 bases). Trimming cost V 2 bases and J 3 bases, with 16 bases left between them. Germline CDR1 KGHDR, CDR2 SFDVKD. The CDR3 has 17 residues. In nucleotides, the CDR3 is TGTGCCACCAGTGATTCCGGGCGGGGCCCGATCTACAATGAGCAGTTCTTC. It specifies CATSDSGRGPIYNEQFF.

J is TRBJ2-1 and V is TRBV24-1; 11 bases map to TRBD1. Trimming removed 4 bases from V and 2 bases from J; junction bases left unmatched: 9. CDR1 is KGHDR, CDR2 SFDVKD, per germline. CDR3 length: 18 amino acids. CDR3 sequence reads: CATSDPKDRGPAYNEQFF. For the CDR3, the DNA is TGTGCCACCAGTGACCCGAAGGACAGGGGGCCCGCCTACAATGAGCAGTTCTTC.

This clonotype showed up just a few times. V is TRBV2 and J is TRBJ2-1; D remains unclear. CDR1 and CDR2 (germline): SNHLY, FYNNEI. V gave up 6 bases and J gave up 1 base, with 13 bases separating them. CDR3 length: 15 residues. This CDR3 reads CASSTDRVSYNEQFF. CDR3 DNA: TGTGCCAGCAGCACCGACCGCGTATCCTACAATGAGCAGTTCTTC.

This clonotype has a handful of counts. The chain joins TRBV20-1 to TRBJ1-1; TRBD1 matches 8 bases. With 6 bases clipped from V and 9 bases from J, the junction kept 6 bases outside the gene matches. CDR3 length: 11 amino acids. CDR1 and CDR2 from the germline V gene are DFQATT and SNEGSKA (reference sequence). DNA for the CDR3: TGCAGTGCGCAACAGGGGGTGAAAGCTTTCTTT. Residues: CSAQQGVKAFF.

There are a few counts of this clonotype. The CDR3 here is CASSIDRTSGNYNEQFF. The CDR3 nucleotides read TGTGCCAGTAGTATAGATCGGACTAGCGGAAACTACAATGAGCAGTTCTTC. The J gene is TRBJ2-1, the V gene TRBV19; 10 nucleotides agree with TRBD2. Germline CDR1 is LNHDA and CDR2 is SQIVND (reference sequence). The CDR3 runs to 17 residues. J was trimmed by 3 bases and V by 0 bases; bases with no gene match: 5.

V usage is TRBV6-2 or TRBV6-3 and J usage is TRBJ2-1; TRBD2 agrees at 8 bases. From germline, CDR1 is MNHEY and CDR2 SVGEGT. V trimming: 2 bases; J trimming: 0 bases; junction bases outside the gene matches: 9. This CDR3 has 18 amino acids. CDR3 amino acids: CASSYQAGGTSSYNEQFF. The CDR3 DNA is TGTGCCAGCAGTTACCAGGCGGGGGGCACGAGCTCCTACAATGAGCAGTTCTTC.

The chain recombines TRBV6-9 with TRBJ2-3; a possible D gene is TRBD2 (7 bases). From germline, CDR1 is MNHGY and CDR2 SVAAGI. The V end was cut by 7 bases, the J end by 3 bases, with 17 bases between. The CDR3 consists of 15 residues. In DNA, the CDR3 is TGTGCCAGCAACCCACCCGGGGGGCAAACAGATACGCAGTATTTT. Translated, it gives CASNPPGGQTDTQYF.

The chain recombines TRBV7-2 with TRBJ2-4; the match to TRBD1 covers 7 bases. Germline CDR1 reads SGHTA; CDR2 reads FQGNSA. The V gene end was trimmed by 5 bases and the J gene end by 7 bases; junction bases not matched to a gene: 8. The CDR3 has 14 residues. The CDR3 coding sequence is TGTGCCAGCAGCAGCAGACAGGGCTGGAACATTCAGTACTTC. Protein: CASSSRQGWNIQYF.

The chain is built from TRBV29-1 and TRBJ2-1; the D gene is possibly TRBD1 (6 bases). V was pared by 6 bases and J by 5 bases, with 11 bases between. This CDR3 is built from 12 residues. Germline V gene lookup returns CDR1 SQVTM and CDR2 ANQGSEA. In nucleotides, the CDR3 is TGCAGCGTACCGAACAGGGACAATGAGCAGTTCTTC. This translates into CSVPNRDNEQFF.

The gene calls are TRBV5-1 and TRBJ2-2; tentatively, D is TRBD2 (5 bases). CDR1 and CDR2 (germline): SGHRS, YFSETQ. V dropped 8 bases and J dropped 0 bases, with 11 bases sitting between them. The CDR3 loop spans 14 amino acids. CDR3: CASGESPNTGELFF. For the CDR3, the DNA is TGCGCCAGTGGGGAGTCCCCGAACACCGGGGAGCTGTTTTTT. The full variable domain, completed using reference TRBV5-1 and TRBJ2-2, is KAGVTQTPRYLIKTRGQQVTLSCSPISGHRSVSWYQQTPGQGLQFLFEYFSETQRNKGNFPGRFSGRQFSNSRSEMNVSTLELGDSALYLCASGESPNTGELFFGEGSRLTVL.

This clonotype was detected a few times. V gene TRBV29-1 combines with J gene TRBJ2-6; no clear D. Per germline, CDR1 SQVTM and CDR2 ANQGSEA. Trimming stripped 0 bases from V and 4 bases from J, with 7 bases between. The CDR3 is 14 amino acids. Written as DNA, the CDR3 is TGCAGCGTTGAAGATCTTAGCGGGGCCAACGTCCTGACTTTC. Its protein product is CSVEDLSGANVLTF.

This clonotype turned up a few times. V usage is TRBV27 and J usage is TRBJ2-7; D gene ambiguous. There are 16 residues in the CDR3. The V and J ends lost 0 bases and 3 bases respectively, with 15 bases between them. The V gene's germline CDR1 is MNHEY and CDR2 SMNVEV (reference sequence). CDR3 bases: TGTGCCAGCAGTTTATCAGGGATTGGGATGGACTACGAGCAGTACTTC. This codes for CASSLSGIGMDYEQYF.

In its sample, this clonotype was seen many times. The chain links TRBV20-1 to TRBJ2-5, with D possibly TRBD1 on 5 matching bases. V lost 6 bases to trimming and J lost 2 bases, with 7 bases between them. The CDR3 sequence is 11 residues long. Germline CDR1 reads DFQATT; CDR2 reads SNEGSKA (reference sequence). CDR3: CSARQQETQYF. CDR3 DNA: TGCAGTGCCAGACAGCAAGAGACCCAGTACTTC.

This clonotype turned up a few times. The CDR3: CASRGEGYPDQPQHF. Here the CDR3 DNA reads TGTGCCAGCAGGGGTGAGGGTTACCCCGATCAGCCCCAGCATTTT. The chain employs TRBV12-3 or TRBV12-4 and TRBJ1-5; D call uncertain. The V end lost 6 bases, the J end lost 5 bases, and 17 bases lay between the germline ends. The CDR3 spans 15 residues.

This clonotype was seen only a few times. A far larger clone is a single base away, which makes a read error likely. The chain has TRBV9 and TRBJ2-1; D unclear. CDR1 is SGDLS, CDR2 YYNGEE, per germline. The V end was cut by 0 bases, the J end by 4 bases, with 2 bases between. The CDR3 is 12 residues long. CDR3 bases: TGTGCCAGCAGCGTAGAGTACAATGAGCAGTTCTTC. It encodes CASSVEYNEQFF.

This clonotype showed up just a few times. The J gene is TRBJ2-4, the V gene TRBV5-1, with D possibly TRBD1 on 6 matching bases. Germline V gene lookup returns CDR1 SGHRS and CDR2 YFSETQ. CDR3 length: 16 residues. V lost 3 bases, J lost 0 bases, and 13 bases lay in between. CDR3 in DNA: TGCGCCAGCAGCTCCCATACAGGGTTAGCCAAAAACATTCAGTACTTC. Its translation is CASSSHTGLAKNIQYF.

The chain employs TRBV9 and TRBJ2-4, with unresolved D. The CDR3 has 13 amino acids. Trimming took 3 bases from V and 9 from J, leaving 13 bases between them. Germline loops: CDR1 SGDLS, CDR2 YYNGEE. The CDR3 DNA reads as TGTGCCAGCAGCGCTGACCGAAAGGCCATTCAGTACTTC. This gives the protein CASSADRKAIQYF.